This TCR beta chain appears in the sequencing data of a study of Ad26.COV2.S vaccination and SARS-CoV-2 variants. At the level of the study: A participant enrolled in the COV1001 Ad26.COV2.S trial arm provided the sample.

Measured with immunoSEQ multiplex PCR; TCRdb has only the in-frame clones, and not every one. The sample includes approximately 480,000 clones, around 88% seen only once; the top ten take around 13%. This clone appeared once. CDR1 is MNHEY and CDR2 is SVGAGI in the germline V gene. The CDR3 length is 14 residues. The V end was cut by 5 bases, the J end by 2 bases, with 13 bases between. Treatment noted: 19 received Ad26.COV2.S at low or high dose, single or two shots; about five received placebo; per-sample allocation not given. The investigators took samples on day 63 after the first vaccine or placebo injection. Its platform was an Ad26 vector, and its expressed antigen was Wuhan-strain SARS-CoV-2 spike.

The sample was peripheral blood, taken in a trial of Ad26.COV2.S vaccine versus placebo. This sequence originates from a person between 18 and 59 years old who received the Ad26.COV2.S COVID-19 vaccine or a placebo. This chain connects TRBV6-5 to TRBJ2-7; no clear D. The CDR3 bases are TGTGCCAGCAGTCCCGCGACTGTGGCCTACGAGCAGTACTTC. It is translated as CASSPATVAYEQYF.